One sample yielded the 17 T cell receptor beta chains listed below, sequenced in a study of blood T cell repertoires in COVID-19. Produced via immunoSEQ multiplex PCR; TCRdb's table is partial and in-frame only. The table shows roughly 360,000 clones, with about 80% occurring only once. The sequenced material came from peripheral blood. The receptors shown here come from a human donor with acute or convalescent COVID-19. The donor label of this sample is uncertain.

The V and J genes are TRBV6-1 and TRBJ2-1, with 7 positions matching TRBD2. V dropped 2 bases and J dropped 1; count of bases not matched to a gene: 8. Germline V gene sequence: CDR1 MNHNS, CDR2 SASEGT. CDR3 size: 17 residues. The CDR3 coding sequence is TGTGCCAGCAGTGAACTAGCGGTCCAGAGTTCCTACAATGAGCAGTTCTTC. Translating gives CASSELAVQSSYNEQFF.

Written as DNA, the CDR3 is TGTGCCAGCAGAGCGGGACTAGTCACAGATACGCAGTATTTT. Protein product: CASRAGLVTDTQYF. This chain connects TRBV11-2 to TRBJ2-3; 8 bases map to TRBD2. Looked up from germline, CDR1 is SGHAT and CDR2 is FQNNGV. V shed 6 bases, J shed 2 bases, and the junction held 4 bases outside the gene matches. The CDR3 covers 14 residues.

The chain uses TRBV7-6 and TRBJ1-6, with 7 bases lining up with TRBD1. J was trimmed by 9 bases and V by 5 bases; bases with no gene match: 10. Germline V gene lookup returns CDR1 SGHVS and CDR2 FNYEAQ. The CDR3 sequence is 15 residues long. CDR3 nucleotides: TGTGCCAGCAGCCCTCGGACAGGTTATGTTTCACCCCTCCACTTT. Encoded protein: CASSPRTGYVSPLHF.

A word on this clone: This same CDR3 is encoded by further DNA sequences in the sample. This chain connects TRBV18 to TRBJ1-2, with D possibly TRBD1 on 6 matching bases. The CDR3 totals 13 residues. V shed 3 bases and J shed 3 bases, with 8 bases lying between them. Germline V CDR1 and CDR2: KGHSH, LQKENI. As DNA, the CDR3 is TGTGCCAGCTCACCGACAGGAGACTATGGCTACACCTTC. Translated: CASSPTGDYGYTF.

This clone was observed once. This chain joins TRBV28 and TRBJ1-1, with D possibly TRBD1 on 5 matching bases. Germline CDR1 and CDR2: MDHEN and SYDVKM. With 4 bases removed from V and 6 bases from J, the gap between germline ends came to 18 bases. The CDR3 is 15 residues long. Written as DNA, the CDR3 is TGTGCCAGCAGTTCGGCCTCGGGTACGGGGGCTGAAGCTTTCTTT. The encoded protein is CASSSASGTGAEAFF.

This clone was seen a few times. The V gene is TRBV6-5, the J gene TRBJ2-7, with 10 bases fitting TRBD1. The V gene end was trimmed by 2 bases and the J gene end by 2 bases; junction bases not matched to a gene: 0. This CDR3 spans 14 amino acids. From germline, CDR1 is MNHEY and CDR2 SVGAGI. The CDR3 reads CASSYGQGAYEQYF. The CDR3 DNA follows: TGTGCCAGCAGTTACGGACAGGGGGCCTACGAGCAGTACTTC.

This chain uses TRBV27 with TRBJ2-7, with D perhaps matching TRBD2 (7 bases). V was trimmed by 7 bases and J by 11 bases, leaving 18 bases between them. Germline V CDR1 and CDR2: MNHEY, SMNVEV (reference sequence). The length of the CDR3 is 12 residues. The CDR3, as DNA: TGTGCCAGCATCATCGCGGGGGCAACCGAGTACTTC. Translated, it gives CASIIAGATEYF.

The V and J genes are TRBV18 and TRBJ2-1; 9 positions match TRBD2. Germline trimming cut 4 bases from V and 5 bases from J; bases unmatched to any gene: 6. CDR3 length: 15 amino acids. Per germline, CDR1 KGHSH and CDR2 LQKENI. CDR3 bases: TGTGCCAGCTCACGCAGCGGGAGGCTCCACAATGAGCAGTTCTTC. It codes for CASSRSGRLHNEQFF.

This clone has just one count. The CDR3 DNA reads TGCAGTGCTAGTGCTTACGACCCCGACTTACGGCCCCAGCATTTT. Translating gives CSASAYDPDLRPQHF. The chain links TRBV20-1 to TRBJ1-5; unclear D gene. The CDR3 length is 15 residues. Germline V gene sequence: CDR1 DFQATT, CDR2 SNEGSKA (reference sequence). V gave up 3 bases and J gave up 9 bases, with 21 bases separating them.

The gene calls are TRBV7-2 and TRBJ2-2; D is undetermined. CDR3 length: 12 amino acids. The germline V gene encodes CDR1 SGHTA and CDR2 FQGNSA. V was pared by 0 bases and J by 7 bases, with 3 bases between. CDR3: CASSLAIGELFF. CDR3 bases: TGTGCCAGCAGCTTAGCCATCGGGGAGCTGTTTTTT.

Of note for this clone: Other DNA sequences in this sample translate to the same CDR3. V is TRBV18 and J is TRBJ1-1, with a possible D match to TRBD1 (6 bases). Deletions cut 3 bases from V and 0 bases from J, with 8 bases between. The CDR3 is 14 amino acids. CDR1 and CDR2 from the germline V gene are KGHSH and LQKENI. CDR3 loop: CASSPDRMNTEAFF. CDR3 bases: TGTGCCAGCTCACCGGACAGAATGAACACTGAAGCTTTCTTT. The variable domain in full, with the rest retrieved from reference TRBV18 and TRBJ1-1, is NAGVMQNPRHLVRRRGQEARLRCSPMKGHSHVYWYRQLPEEGLKFMVYLQKENIIDESGMPKERFSAEFPKEGPSILRIQQVVRGDSAAYFCASSPDRMNTEAFFGQGTRLTVV.

This clone was seen a few times. The gene calls are TRBV4-1 and TRBJ1-2; TRBD1 agrees at 7 bases. Germline-derived CDR1 and CDR2 are MGHRA and YSYEKL. Trimming cost V 4 bases and J 8 bases; bases outside gene matches: 13. The CDR3 has 15 residues. This CDR3 reads CASSRGTDRREGYTF. CDR3 bases: TGCGCCAGCAGCCGGGGGACAGACCGCCGTGAAGGCTACACCTTC.

The genes are TRBV10-3 and TRBJ1-1, with 7 bases matching TRBD1. With 3 bases clipped from V and 5 bases from J, the junction kept 9 bases outside the gene matches. The CDR3 is made up of 15 amino acids. The germline gives CDR1 ENHRY, CDR2 SYGVKD. Here the CDR3 reads CAISDQGGERTEAFF. As DNA, the CDR3 is TGTGCCATCAGTGATCAAGGGGGCGAGAGGACTGAAGCTTTCTTT.

The chain links TRBV27 to TRBJ1-1, with D uncertain. The ends were cut back, 6 bases at V and 4 bases at J, with 9 bases in the middle. The CDR3 runs 12 residues. Germline V gene sequence: CDR1 MNHEY, CDR2 SMNVEV (reference sequence). The CDR3 nucleotides read TGTGCCAGCAGGCTAGGCGGCACTGAAGCTTTCTTT. Protein sequence: CASRLGGTEAFF.

The chain uses TRBV5-5 and TRBJ2-5; D gene uncertain. CDR1 and CDR2 from the germline V gene are SGHKS and YYEKEE (reference sequence). V lost 4 bases and J lost 7, with 14 bases in between. This CDR3 is 13 amino acids long. DNA for the CDR3: TGTGCCAGCAGCAGCCTGACCACGGGGACCCAGTACTTC. This codes for CASSSLTTGTQYF. Supplemented by reference TRBV5-5 and TRBJ2-5, the full variable domain reads DAGVTQSPTHLIKTRGQQVTLRCSPISGHKSVSWYQQVLGQGPQFIFQYYEKEERGRGNFPDRFSARQFPNYSSELNVNALLLGDSALYLCASSSLTTGTQYFGPGTRLLVL.

This clone was counted a few times. The chain uses TRBV15 and TRBJ1-4, with D possibly TRBD1 on 6 matching bases. CDR3 length equals 15 residues. Looked up from germline, CDR1 is LNHNV and CDR2 is YYDKDF (reference sequence). V shed 3 bases and J shed 4 bases, with 12 bases lying between them. The CDR3 is CATSRKQGLNEKLFF. The DNA for the CDR3 is TGTGCCACCAGCAGGAAACAGGGCCTTAATGAAAAACTGTTTTTT. Together with reference TRBV15 and TRBJ1-4, the CDR3 gives the full variable domain: DAMVIQNPRYQVTQFGKPVTLSCSQTLNHNVMYWYQQKSSQAPKLLFHYYDKDFNNEADTPDNFQSRRPNTSFCFLDIRSPGLGDTAMYLCATSRKQGLNEKLFFGSGTQLSVL.

The chain combines TRBV5-4 with TRBJ1-2; D is unresolved. CDR3 length: 15 amino acids. V gave up 1 base and J gave up 4 bases, with 14 bases separating them. Germline loops: CDR1 SGHNT, CDR2 YYREEE (reference sequence). The CDR3 region is CASSLMERVSYGYTF. The DNA for the CDR3 is TGTGCCAGCAGCTTGATGGAGAGAGTGTCCTATGGCTACACCTTC.